This is a list of T cell receptor beta chains from one sample in a study of CD8+ T cells in alopecia areata. TCRdb's table, derived via immunoSEQ multiplex PCR, lists solely in-frame clones and lacks some. The profile shows approximately 210,000 clones, 60% to 70% of them singletons. The source was CD4+ T cells sorted from blood, collected at week 4, from a patient treated with tofacitinib. These receptors were collected from a human donor with alopecia areata. CDR3s include the opening cysteine and the closing phenylalanine or tryptophan. A D gene is named only where the DNA matches it firmly. The listing skips clone size in some rows; elsewhere it reads once, few, many or a size class.

>TRBJ2-2|TRBV29-1|-|-
CSPPSRDPGELFF
TGCAGCCCCCCCAGCAGGGACCCCGGGGAGCTGTTTTTT
>TRBJ1-1|TRBV30|TRBD1|-
CAWSVGTGDSTEAFF
TGTGCCTGGAGTGTGGGTACTGGGGACAGCACTGAAGCTTTCTTT
>TRBJ1-1|TRBV29-1|-|-
CSVVRVLNTEAFF
TGCAGCGTTGTTCGGGTTCTGAACACTGAAGCTTTCTTT
>TRBJ2-1|TRBV20-1|-|-
CSARGANEQFF
TGCAGTGCTAGAGGGGCTAATGAGCAGTTCTTC
>TRBJ1-2|TRBV30|-|-
CAWSVGPGANYGYTF
TGTGCCTGGAGTGTAGGGCCGGGTGCTAACTATGGCTACACCTTC
>TRBJ1-2|TRBV25-1|-|few
CASSENAGSLYGYTF
TGTGCCAGCAGTGAGAATGCGGGGAGTCTCTATGGCTACACCTTC
>TRBJ1-1|TRBV29-1|-|-
CSVITPGEAEAFF
TGCAGCGTTATTACTCCGGGGGAGGCTGAAGCTTTCTTT
>TRBJ2-3|TRBV27|TRBD1|-
CASKYGQAADTQYF
TGTGCCAGCAAGTATGGACAGGCCGCAGATACGCAGTATTTT
>TRBJ1-5|TRBV18|-|-
CASSPRGKQPQHF
TGTGCCAGCTCACCACGAGGGAAACAGCCCCAGCATTTT
>TRBJ2-3|TRBV19|-|few
CASQGQTDTQYF
TGTGCCAGTCAAGGACAGACAGATACGCAGTATTTT
>TRBJ2-7|TRBV5-4|TRBD2|-
CASSRGTSAANF
TGTGCCAGCAGCCGGGGGACTAGCGCAGCAAACTTC
>TRBJ2-1|TRBV5-4|-|once
CASSSTSYEQFF
TGTGCCAGCAGCTCGACAAGCTATGAGCAGTTCTTC
>TRBJ2-7|TRBV2|-|few
CASRRPGRGHF
TGTGCCAGCAGGCGACCCGGAAGGGGACACTTC
>TRBJ1-2|TRBV27|-|-
CASRDPPRTPNYGYTF
TGTGCCAGCAGAGACCCCCCCAGGACTCCTAACTATGGCTACACCTTC
>TRBJ2-5|TRBV18|-|-
CASSLGPRTGETQYF
TGTGCCAGCTCACTCGGACCCCGGACTGGTGAGACCCAGTACTTC
>TRBJ2-5|TRBV2|-|-
CASSGEETQYF
TGTGCCAGCAGTGGCGAAGAGACCCAGTACTTC
>TRBJ2-2|TRBV10-3|-|-
CATKPGSGELFF
TGTGCCACGAAGCCCGGATCCGGGGAGCTGTTTTTT